This T cell receptor (beta chain) was observed in a study of cytomegalovirus exposure and HLA in healthy donors. Study background: Per a later analysis, the roughly 670 first-cohort and approximately 120 validation repertoires shared one platform.

Donors came from a validation cohort of about 120 subjects, distinct from the first 666-subject cohort. Overall study results and limits: According to reports, the classifier identified cytomegalovirus status with high specificity and sensitivity. According to the study, 160 or so TCR beta chains were cytomegalovirus-associated.

On this clone itself: Antigen specificity is unknown.

The CDR3 sequence is 13 residues long. The V gene's germline CDR1 is LGHNA and CDR2 YNFKEQ. V shed 2 bases and J shed 3 bases, with 4 bases lying between them. This table comes from immunoSEQ multiplex PCR, and its TCRdb copy is limited to in-frame clones, with some not included. The data hold more than 300,000 clones, with about nine tenths observed a single time. V gene TRBV4-2 combines with J gene TRBJ2-2; D gene unclear. Sample: PBMCs. The TCR comes from a woman aged 18-35 years in good health and CMV-seronegative. CDR3 loop: CASSQSDTGELFF. The CDR3 bases are TGTGCCAGCAGCCAATCGGACACCGGGGAGCTGTTTTTT.